In this sample, the clone carrying this TCR beta chain turned up a few times. Its cognate antigen is unknown. The ends lost 8 bases at V and 1 base at J; junction bases unmatched: 2. From germline, CDR1 is SGHTA and CDR2 FQGTGA. The CDR3 is made up of 13 amino acids. The sorted Tregs were CD4+CD25+CD127-/low cells. From the 5' RACE reads, TCRdb called clonotypes with MiXCR, one entry per CDR3 protein. The sample holds about 57,000 distinct CDR3 sequences; 26% are singletons and the top ten take 2% to 2.5%. Study observations and caveats: Greatest tumor Treg TCR overlap was with tumor naive CD4+ cells.

The rearrangement uses TRBV7-3 and TRBJ2-3, with 8 bases lining up with TRBD1. This clonotype was sampled from a female donor with breast cancer. The sample was tumor-infiltrating Tregs sorted from the breast tumor. In DNA, the CDR3 is TGTGCCAGCCAGGGGGCCGGCACAGATACGCAGTATTTT. As protein: CASQGAGTDTQYF.